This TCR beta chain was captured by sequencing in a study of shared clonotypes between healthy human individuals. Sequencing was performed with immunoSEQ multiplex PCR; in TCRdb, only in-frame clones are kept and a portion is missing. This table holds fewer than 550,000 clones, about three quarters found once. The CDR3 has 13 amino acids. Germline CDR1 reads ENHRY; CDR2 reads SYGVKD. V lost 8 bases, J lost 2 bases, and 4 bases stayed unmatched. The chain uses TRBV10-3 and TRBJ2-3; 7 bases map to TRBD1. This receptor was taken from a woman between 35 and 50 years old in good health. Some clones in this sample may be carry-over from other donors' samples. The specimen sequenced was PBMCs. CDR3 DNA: TGTGCCATCTCCAGGGGGTTCACAGATACGCAGTATTTT. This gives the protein CAISRGFTDTQYF.